These T cell receptor beta chains were read from a single sample in a study of CD8+ T cells in alopecia areata. Produced via immunoSEQ multiplex PCR; TCRdb's table is partial and in-frame only. The repertoire has over 150,000 clones, 56% of them found once; the top ten carry about 5.3%. Sequenced input: CD8+ T cells sorted from blood. These receptors were taken from a human donor in good health. The CDR3 runs from the conserved cysteine through the conserved F or W. Fields, in order: J gene, V gene, clone size, D gene, CDR3 DNA, CDR3 protein. The D gene is left open where the match is weak. Only some rows state a clone size, as once, few, many or a class for expanded clones.

>TRBJ2-1|TRBV5-6|-|-
TGTGCCAGCAGCGTACCGGGACGGTATATCTACAATGAGCAGTTCTTC
CASSVPGRYIYNEQFF
>TRBJ2-7|TRBV9|-|-
TGTGCCAGCAGCCGCAGCCCCTCCTACGAGCAGTACTTC
CASSRSPSYEQYF
>TRBJ2-2|TRBV6-4|medium-sized|TRBD2
TGTGCCAGCAGTGACCTAGCGGGGGATACCGGGGAGCTGTTTTTT
CASSDLAGDTGELFF
>TRBJ2-7|TRBV4-1|-|TRBD1
TGCGCCAGCAGCCAAGGGACAGGATACGAGCAGTACTTC
CASSQGTGYEQYF
>TRBJ1-2|TRBV19|-|-
TGTGCCAGTAGTATCTCGAGTTACTGGGACAACCCCGCGGGCTACACCTTC
CASSISSYWDNPAGYTF
>TRBJ1-2|TRBV6-5|many|TRBD1
TGTGCCAGCAGTACTCGGACAGGTTTGATAGAGGGCTACACCTTC
CASSTRTGLIEGYTF
>TRBJ1-2|TRBV6-1|-|-
TGTGCCAGCAGTGACCCTGTATGGGTATATGGCTACACCTTC
CASSDPVWVYGYTF
>TRBJ2-7|TRBV4-2|-|-
TGTGCCAGCAGCCTAGGGATTGGGGACAAGGAAATCTACGAGCAGTACTTC
CASSLGIGDKEIYEQYF
>TRBJ1-1|TRBV7-3|-|-
TGTGCCAGCAGCCCCGGGACCCTGAACACTGAAGCTTTCTTT
CASSPGTLNTEAFF
>TRBJ1-5|TRBV19|few|-
TGTGCCAGTAGTACGGGCTCCTCGCCCCAGCATTTT
CASSTGSSPQHF
>TRBJ1-2|TRBV4-1|-|-
TGCGCCAGCAGCCTAAATGGCCTGGAGGGCTACACCTTC
CASSLNGLEGYTF
>TRBJ1-5|TRBV29-1|-|TRBD1
TGCAGCGTTACAGGAGGGGACAGTCCTTCTCAGCCCCAACATTTT
CSVTGGDSPSQPQHF
>TRBJ2-5|TRBV7-9|-|-
TGTGCCAGCACCATCAGCCTTGAAGAGACCCAGTACTTC
CASTISLEETQYF
>TRBJ2-7|TRBV29-1|-|-
TGCAGCGTTGGGGACAACTCCTACGAGCAGTACTTC
CSVGDNSYEQYF
>TRBJ2-5|TRBV6-5|once|-
TGTGCCAGCAGTTACCGACAACATCAAGAGACCCAGTACTTC
CASSYRQHQETQYF
>TRBJ2-7|TRBV7-8|-|-
TGTGCCAGCAGCTTAGTCCTGGGTGGAGACGAGCAGTACTTC
CASSLVLGGDEQYF
>TRBJ2-7|TRBV30|-|-
TGTGCCTGGAGTGTAACAGGACTGGTCTACGAGCAGTACTTC
CAWSVTGLVYEQYF
>TRBJ2-7|TRBV7-9|few|-
TGTGCCAGCAGCCCTACCGGGGGCGAGCAGTACTTC
CASSPTGGEQYF
>TRBJ2-1|TRBV25-1|-|-
TGTGCCAGCAGTGCGGAGTTCTTC
CASSAEFF
>TRBJ1-1|TRBV29-1|-|TRBD1
TGCAGCGTTGTATTGTCAGGGGGCTGGACTGAAGCTTTCTTT
CSVVLSGGWTEAFF
>TRBJ1-2|TRBV7-9|-|-
TGTGCCAGCAGCTTAGTCGTGCCAGCCCTTGCGGGAGGCTACACCTTC
CASSLVVPALAGGYTF
>TRBJ2-3|TRBV11-2|few|-
TGTGCCAGCAGTGGGACCCCGGGAGCAGATACGCAGTATTTT
CASSGTPGADTQYF
>TRBJ2-2|TRBV6-4|-|-
TGTGCATCTCTCCCGAACACCGGGGAGCTGTTTTTT
CASLPNTGELFF
>TRBJ1-5|TRBV30|few|TRBD1
TGTGCCTGGAGTGTATACAGGGGAGGTCAGCCCCAGCATTTT
CAWSVYRGGQPQHF
>TRBJ2-5|TRBV9|-|-
TGTGCCAGCAGCTTGGGGAACCAAGAGACCCAGTACTTC
CASSLGNQETQYF
>TRBJ1-5|TRBV5-1|-|-
TGCGCCAGCAGCTTCGGTCCTTTGGGGAATCAGCCCCAGCATTTT
CASSFGPLGNQPQHF
>TRBJ1-1|TRBV30|once|-
TGTGCCTGGGACGGTGGCTTAACCCCTGAAGCTTTCTTT
CAWDGGLTPEAFF
>TRBJ2-5|TRBV25-1|-|TRBD1
TGTGCCAGCCGAACGACAGGGATAGAGACCCAGTACTTC
CASRTTGIETQYF
>TRBJ2-7|TRBV6-5|-|-
TGTGCCAGCAGTTACTCGGGCAACACCTACGAGCAGTACTTC
CASSYSGNTYEQYF
>TRBJ1-3|TRBV6-6|-|-
TGTGCCAGCAGGTACTCCGAGGACGGAGGAAACACCATATATTTT
CASRYSEDGGNTIYF
>TRBJ2-7|TRBV5-1|once|-
TGCGCCAGCAGCTTGGGAGGGGCAGAGACCTACGAGCAGTACTTC
CASSLGGAETYEQYF
>TRBJ2-2|TRBV7-2|-|TRBD2
TGTGCCAGCAGCTCCTGGACTAAGCGGGGGGACACCGGGGAGCTGTTTTTT
CASSSWTKRGDTGELFF
>TRBJ2-3|TRBV11-2|few|TRBD2
TGTGCCAGCAGCTTAGGGGCGGGGGTCACAGATACGCAGTATTTT
CASSLGAGVTDTQYF
>TRBJ2-3|TRBV7-9|few|-
TGTGCCAGCAGCTTTCGCGGAGGCACAGATACGCAGTATTTT
CASSFRGGTDTQYF
>TRBJ2-7|TRBV29-1|-|-
TGCAGCGTTGTAAGAGGGGATACCTACGAGCAGTACTTC
CSVVRGDTYEQYF
>TRBJ2-3|TRBV5-1|-|TRBD2
TGCGCCAGCGGGCCTAGCGGGGGATTGATCTCTAGCACAGATACGCAGTATTTT
CASGPSGGLISSTDTQYF
>TRBJ1-5|TRBV9|few|TRBD1
TGTGCCAGCAGCGTAACAGGGGACCATCAGCCCCAGCATTTT
CASSVTGDHQPQHF
>TRBJ2-2|TRBV7-7|-|-
TGTGCCAGCAGCTTAGATTTAAGGGGTGACCGGGAGCTGTTTTTT
CASSLDLRGDRELFF
>TRBJ2-1|TRBV10-2|few|-
TGCGCCAGCGGCGCACAGTCCTACAATGAGCAGTTCTTC
CASGAQSYNEQFF
>TRBJ2-1|TRBV4-1|few|-
TGCGCCAGCAGCCTCAAACGGGGGACTTACAATGAGCAGTTCTTC
CASSLKRGTYNEQFF